Shown below are 11 T cell receptor beta chains from a single sample sequenced in a study of T cell repertoires in cytomegalovirus infection. From the reads, TCRdb called clonotypes with MiXCR, one entry per CDR3 protein. The sample lists 300,000 to 450,000 distinct CDR3 sequences; over 15% were seen once. The sequencing input was PBMCs. These receptors all come from a human donor in good health (CMV status not recorded). Some clones in this sample may be carry-over from other donors' samples.

The CDR3 DNA follows: TGTGCCAGCAGCTCGGGGACACCCCCAATGGATGAGCAGTTCTTC. This codes for CASSSGTPPMDEQFF. V is TRBV7-9 and J is TRBJ2-1; possibly TRBD1 for D (6 bases). Trimming removed 4 bases from V and 8 bases from J, with 18 bases in between. The CDR3 contains 15 residues. Germline V gene sequence: CDR1 SEHNR, CDR2 FQNEAQ (reference sequence).

Concerning this clonotype: This may stem from a read error, because a much larger clone lies one nucleotide away. Here the CDR3 reads CASSLVPGYNGQFF. CDR3 DNA: TGTGCCAGCAGCTTAGTTCCGGGGTACAATGGGCAGTTCTTC. The V gene is TRBV7-2, the J gene TRBJ2-1, with D possibly TRBD2 on 5 matching bases. Germline V gene sequence: CDR1 SGHTA, CDR2 FQGNSA. The CDR3 totals 14 residues.

This clonotype has only a few counts. The chain has TRBV30 and TRBJ2-7; D is unclear. Trimming took off 2 bases at V and 5 bases at J, with 7 bases between the two ends. Germline values: CDR1 GTSNPN, CDR2 SVGIG (reference sequence). The CDR3 runs to 11 residues. The CDR3, as DNA: TGTGCCTGGAGTTCCGCCCACGAGCAGTACTTC. Protein sequence: CAWSSAHEQYF. The full variable domain, rest sourced from reference TRBV30 and TRBJ2-7, is SQTIHQWPATLVQPVGSPLSLECTVEGTSNPNLYWYRQAAGRGLQLLFYSVGIGQISSEVPQNLSASRPQDRQFILSSKKLLLSDSGFYLCAWSSAHEQYFGPGTRLTVT.

A few counts support this clonotype. This chain joins TRBV5-1 and TRBJ2-1; 15 bases are a match to TRBD2. CDR1 and CDR2 from the germline V gene are SGHRS and YFSETQ. The CDR3 has 14 residues. Germline trimming cut 3 bases from V and 9 bases from J; bases unmatched to any gene: 1. The CDR3 DNA reads as TGCGCCAGCAGCTGGACTAGCGGGGGGGGTGAGCAGTTCTTC. Its protein product is CASSWTSGGGEQFF.

This clonotype was detected only a few times. The chain combines TRBV14 with TRBJ2-1; 7 bases match TRBD2. CDR1 is SGHDN and CDR2 is FVKESK in the germline V gene. V lost 2 bases, J lost 7 bases, and 5 bases stayed unmatched. The length of the CDR3 is 14 residues. CDR3 DNA sequence: TGTGCCAGCAGCCAATTGACTAGCCTTAATGAGCAGTTCTTC. Translating gives CASSQLTSLNEQFF.

The J gene is TRBJ1-1, the V gene TRBV6-1; a possible D gene is TRBD1 (5 bases). The CDR3 contains 13 residues. The ends were cut back, 3 bases at V and 7 bases at J, with 12 bases in the middle. The germline V gene encodes CDR1 MNHNS and CDR2 SASEGT. The CDR3 nucleotides read TGTGCCAGCAGTGACAGGGCCGATCGTGAAGCTTTCTTT. This translates into CASSDRADREAFF.

The chain carries TRBV11-2 and TRBJ1-2; D ambiguous. Trimming shortened V by 3 bases and J by 6 bases, and 17 bases separated the two germline ends. CDR3 length: 15 amino acids. Germline CDR1 SGHAT, CDR2 FQNNGV. CDR3 sequence reads: CASSLGRVRVDGYTF. Here the CDR3 DNA reads TGTGCCAGCAGCTTGGGGAGAGTTAGGGTGGATGGCTACACCTTC. Together with reference TRBV11-2 and TRBJ1-2, the CDR3 gives the full variable domain: EAGVAQSPRYKIIEKRQSVAFWCNPISGHATLYWYQQILGQGPKLLIQFQNNGVVDDSQLPKDRFSAERLKGVDSTLKIQPAKLEDSAVYLCASSLGRVRVDGYTFGSGTRLTVV.

This clonotype was seen repeatedly, ten times or more. The genes are TRBV7-2 and TRBJ1-1; unclear D gene. CDR3 length equals 15 residues. V lost 1 base, J lost 4 bases, and 13 bases lay in between. Germline V lookup: CDR1 SGHTA, CDR2 FQGNSA. Here the CDR3 DNA reads TGTGCCAGCAGCTTAGAGTTGGCGAGAAGCACTGAAGCTTTCTTT. Translating it yields CASSLELARSTEAFF.

In its sample, this clonotype was seen a few times. The J gene is TRBJ1-1, the V gene TRBV28, with a possible D match to TRBD1 (6 bases). Germline-derived CDR1 and CDR2 are MDHEN and SYDVKM. The CDR3 runs to 15 residues. V lost 3 bases and J 1 base, leaving 12 bases between the germline ends. The CDR3 protein is CASSFGGDGNTEAFF. The CDR3 DNA is TGTGCCAGCAGTTTCGGGGGCGATGGGAACACTGAAGCTTTCTTT.

This clonotype was detected only a few times. V usage is TRBV14 and J usage is TRBJ1-2; 10 bases match TRBD1. CDR1 and CDR2 from the germline V gene are SGHDN and FVKESK. The CDR3 covers 17 residues. J was trimmed by 6 bases and V by 2 bases; bases with no gene match: 12. CDR3: CASSQFWGTGEVHGYTF. CDR3 bases: TGTGCCAGCAGCCAATTTTGGGGGACAGGGGAAGTACATGGCTACACCTTC.

As to this clonotype: A read error is possible here, since a much larger clone lies one base away. The chain combines TRBV7-2 with TRBJ1-2; D may be TRBD1 (5 bases). The CDR3 has 13 residues. Germline CDR1 and CDR2: SGHTA and FQGNSA. Trimming took 2 bases from V and 6 from J, leaving 10 bases between them. CDR3 in amino acids: CASSLTGRDGYTF. CDR3 DNA sequence: TGTGCCAGCAGCTTAACGGGGCGGGATGGCTACACCTTC.